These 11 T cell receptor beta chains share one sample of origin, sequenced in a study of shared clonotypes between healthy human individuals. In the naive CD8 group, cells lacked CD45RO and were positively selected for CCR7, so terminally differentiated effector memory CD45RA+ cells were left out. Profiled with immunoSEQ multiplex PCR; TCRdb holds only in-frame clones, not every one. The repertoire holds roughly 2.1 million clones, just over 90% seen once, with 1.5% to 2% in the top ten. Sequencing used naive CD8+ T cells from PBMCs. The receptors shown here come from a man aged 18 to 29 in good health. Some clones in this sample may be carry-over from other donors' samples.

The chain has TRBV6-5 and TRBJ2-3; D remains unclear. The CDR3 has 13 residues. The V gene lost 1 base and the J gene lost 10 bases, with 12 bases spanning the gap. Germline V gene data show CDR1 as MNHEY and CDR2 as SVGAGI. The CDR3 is CASSYLLGIPQYF. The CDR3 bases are TGTGCCAGCAGTTACTTATTGGGGATTCCGCAGTATTTT.

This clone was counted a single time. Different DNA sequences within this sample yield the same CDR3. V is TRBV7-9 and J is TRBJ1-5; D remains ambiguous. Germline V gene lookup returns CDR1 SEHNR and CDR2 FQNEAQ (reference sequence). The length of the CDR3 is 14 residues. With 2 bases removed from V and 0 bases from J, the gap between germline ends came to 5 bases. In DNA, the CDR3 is TGTGCCAGCAGCTTATCGGTTAGCAATCAGCCCCAGCATTTT. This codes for CASSLSVSNQPQHF.

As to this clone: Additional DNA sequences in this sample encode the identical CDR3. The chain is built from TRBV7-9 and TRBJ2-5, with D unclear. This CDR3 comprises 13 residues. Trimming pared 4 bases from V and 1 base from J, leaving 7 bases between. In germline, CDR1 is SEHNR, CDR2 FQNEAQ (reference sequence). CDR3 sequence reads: CASSWVSQETQYF. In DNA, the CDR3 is TGTGCCAGCAGCTGGGTTTCCCAAGAGACCCAGTACTTC.

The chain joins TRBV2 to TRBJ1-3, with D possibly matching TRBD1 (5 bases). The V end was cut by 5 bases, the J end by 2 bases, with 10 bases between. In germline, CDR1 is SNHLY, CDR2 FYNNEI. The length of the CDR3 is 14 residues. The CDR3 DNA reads TGTGCCAGCAGTCAGCGGGGGGCTGGAAACACCATATATTTT. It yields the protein CASSQRGAGNTIYF.

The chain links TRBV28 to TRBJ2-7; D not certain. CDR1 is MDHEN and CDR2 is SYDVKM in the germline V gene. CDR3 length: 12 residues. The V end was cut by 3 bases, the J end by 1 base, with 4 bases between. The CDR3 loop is CASSFESYEQYF. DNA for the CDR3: TGTGCCAGCAGTTTTGAATCCTACGAGCAGTACTTC.

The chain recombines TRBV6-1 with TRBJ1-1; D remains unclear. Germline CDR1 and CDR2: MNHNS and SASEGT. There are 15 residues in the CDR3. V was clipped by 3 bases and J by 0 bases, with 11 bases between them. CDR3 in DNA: TGTGCCAGCAGTGAGAGTTTACGGTTGAACACTGAAGCTTTCTTT. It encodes CASSESLRLNTEAFF.

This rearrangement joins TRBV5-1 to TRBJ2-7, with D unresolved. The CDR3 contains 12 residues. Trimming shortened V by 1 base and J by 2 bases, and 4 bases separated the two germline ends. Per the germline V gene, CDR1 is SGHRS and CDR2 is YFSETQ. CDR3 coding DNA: TGCGCCAGCAGCTTGCCCACCTACGAGCAGTACTTC. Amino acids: CASSLPTYEQYF. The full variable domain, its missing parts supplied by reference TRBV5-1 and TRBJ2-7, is KAGVTQTPRYLIKTRGQQVTLSCSPISGHRSVSWYQQTPGQGLQFLFEYFSETQRNKGNFPGRFSGRQFSNSRSEMNVSTLELGDSALYLCASSLPTYEQYFGPGTRLTVT.

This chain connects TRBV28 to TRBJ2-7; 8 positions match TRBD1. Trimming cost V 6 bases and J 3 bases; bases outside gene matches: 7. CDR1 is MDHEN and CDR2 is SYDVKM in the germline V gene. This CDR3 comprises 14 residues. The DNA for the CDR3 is TGTGCCAGCAGCCGGGACAGGTTTTTCTACGAGCAGTACTTC. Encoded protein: CASSRDRFFYEQYF.

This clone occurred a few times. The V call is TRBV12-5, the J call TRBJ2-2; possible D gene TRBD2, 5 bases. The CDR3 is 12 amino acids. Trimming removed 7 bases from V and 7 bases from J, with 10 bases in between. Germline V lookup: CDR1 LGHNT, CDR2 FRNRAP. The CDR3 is CASARGIGELFF. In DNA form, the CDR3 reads TGTGCTAGTGCCCGGGGAATCGGGGAGCTGTTTTTT.

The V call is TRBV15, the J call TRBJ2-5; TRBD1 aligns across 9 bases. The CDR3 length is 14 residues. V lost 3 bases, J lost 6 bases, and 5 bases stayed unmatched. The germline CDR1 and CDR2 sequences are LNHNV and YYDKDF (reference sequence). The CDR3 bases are TGTGCCACCAGCAGCAACAGGGGGCGGCAGACCCAGTACTTC. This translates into CATSSNRGRQTQYF.

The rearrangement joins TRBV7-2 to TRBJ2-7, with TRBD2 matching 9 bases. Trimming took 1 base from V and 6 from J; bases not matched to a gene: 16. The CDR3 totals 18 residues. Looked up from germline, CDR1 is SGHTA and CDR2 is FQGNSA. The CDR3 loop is CASSLDVRRLAGPSEQYF. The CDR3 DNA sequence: TGTGCCAGCAGCTTAGATGTTAGGAGGCTAGCGGGGCCCAGCGAGCAGTACTTC.